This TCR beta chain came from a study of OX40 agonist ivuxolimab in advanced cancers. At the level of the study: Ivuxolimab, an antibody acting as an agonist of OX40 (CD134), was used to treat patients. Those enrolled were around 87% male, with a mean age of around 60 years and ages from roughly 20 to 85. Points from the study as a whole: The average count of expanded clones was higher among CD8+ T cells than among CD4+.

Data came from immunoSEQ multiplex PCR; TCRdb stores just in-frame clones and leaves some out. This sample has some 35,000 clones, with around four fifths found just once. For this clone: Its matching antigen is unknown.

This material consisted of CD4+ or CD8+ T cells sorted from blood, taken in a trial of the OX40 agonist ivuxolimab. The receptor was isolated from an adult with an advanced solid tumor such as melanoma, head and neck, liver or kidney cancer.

The DNA of the CDR3 is TGTGCCAGCAGCTCCTGGTGGCCTGACGGCAATGAGCAGTTCTTC. It is translated as CASSSWWPDGNEQFF. The chain joins TRBV7-2 to TRBJ2-1; no clear D gene. The V gene's germline CDR1 is SGHTA and CDR2 FQGNSA. V lost 4 bases and J lost 6, with 16 bases in between. The CDR3 runs 15 residues.